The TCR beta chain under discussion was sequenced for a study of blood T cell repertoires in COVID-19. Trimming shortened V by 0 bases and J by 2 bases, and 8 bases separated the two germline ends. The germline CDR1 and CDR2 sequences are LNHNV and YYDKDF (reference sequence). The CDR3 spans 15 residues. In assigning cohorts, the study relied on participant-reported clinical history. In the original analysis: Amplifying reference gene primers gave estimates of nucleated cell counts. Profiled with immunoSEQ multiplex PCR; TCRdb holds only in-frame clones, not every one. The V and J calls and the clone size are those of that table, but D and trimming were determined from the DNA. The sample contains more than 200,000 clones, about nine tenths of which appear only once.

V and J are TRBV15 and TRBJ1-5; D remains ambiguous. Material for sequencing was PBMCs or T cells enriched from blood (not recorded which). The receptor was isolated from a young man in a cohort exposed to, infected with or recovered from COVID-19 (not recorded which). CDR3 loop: CATSREEIRNQPQHF. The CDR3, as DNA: TGTGCCACCAGCAGAGAGGAGATCCGCAATCAGCCCCAGCATTTT. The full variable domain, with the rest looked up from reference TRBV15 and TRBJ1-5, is DAMVIQNPRYQVTQFGKPVTLSCSQTLNHNVMYWYQQKSSQAPKLLFHYYDKDFNNEADTPDNFQSRRPNTSFCFLDIRSPGLGDTAMYLCATSREEIRNQPQHFGDGTRLSIL.